The T cell receptor (beta chain) described here comes from a study of cytomegalovirus exposure and HLA in healthy donors. Study findings and constraints: A classifier reportedly called cytomegalovirus status with high sensitivity and specificity. Rarity held for most TCR sequences, but there were some public TCRs that occurred in many donors. Cytomegalovirus-associated status was assigned to roughly 160 TCR beta chains.

Trimming took 1 base from V and 7 from J, leaving 13 bases between them. Germline values: CDR1 SGHAT, CDR2 FQNNGV. This CDR3 has 15 amino acids. Donors were drawn from the approximately 120-subject validation cohort, separate from the approximately 670-subject first cohort. Generated by immunoSEQ multiplex PCR, the TCRdb table keeps only in-frame clones and is missing some. The sample includes under 250,000 clones, less than 90% of them seen just once. Concerning this clone: Antigen unknown.

Sequencing was carried out using PBMCs. The sequence was collected from a woman between 18 and 30 years old in good health and CMV-seronegative. V gene TRBV11-2 combines with J gene TRBJ1-4, with D possibly being TRBD1 (6 bases). The CDR3 DNA reads as TGTGCCAGCAGCTTAGTTAGCAGGGGCGGTGAAAAACTGTTTTTT. It yields the protein CASSLVSRGGEKLFF.